This T cell receptor (beta chain) appears in the sequencing data of a study of patients and donors after allogeneic stem cell transplantation. This clonotype qualifies as medium-sized. TCRdb redid the calling of the RT-PCR reads with MiXCR, one entry per CDR3 protein. This sample has several hundred distinct CDR3 sequences, with 0.65% to 0.95% found just once. This CDR3 spans 14 amino acids. Deletions cut 5 bases from V and 2 bases from J, with 12 bases between. Per the germline V gene, CDR1 is LNHNV and CDR2 is YYDKDF (reference sequence). Input material: blood, either unsorted or a sorted T cell fraction (not recorded which). This chain joins TRBV15 and TRBJ2-5; D gene uncertain. This TCR derives from a human donor who was either an allogeneic HSCT recipient or a stem cell or donor lymphocyte infusion donor (not recorded which). It is not recorded whose cells these are; they may come from a transplant donor. The chain's CDR3 is CATSESGAQETQYF. CDR3 bases: TGTGCCACCAGCGAATCTGGCGCTCAAGAGACCCAGTACTTC.